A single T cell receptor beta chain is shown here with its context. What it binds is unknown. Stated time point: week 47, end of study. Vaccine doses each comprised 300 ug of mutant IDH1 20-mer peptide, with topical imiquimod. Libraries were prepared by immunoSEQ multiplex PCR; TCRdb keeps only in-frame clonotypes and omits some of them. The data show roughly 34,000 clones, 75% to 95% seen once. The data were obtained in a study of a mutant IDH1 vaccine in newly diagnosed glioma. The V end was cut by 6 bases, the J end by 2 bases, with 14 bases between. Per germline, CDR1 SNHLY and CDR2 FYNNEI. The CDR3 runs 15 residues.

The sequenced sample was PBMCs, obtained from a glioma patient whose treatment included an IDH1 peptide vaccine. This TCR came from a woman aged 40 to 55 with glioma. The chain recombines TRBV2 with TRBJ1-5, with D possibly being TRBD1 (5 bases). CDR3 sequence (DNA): TGTGCCAGCAGCCTGCAGGGTCATGGCAATCAGCCCCAGCATTTT. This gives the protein CASSLQGHGNQPQHF.